Below, 9 T cell receptor beta chains from the same sample are listed, as sequenced in a study of CD8+ T cells in alopecia areata. As for treatment: oral pan-JAK inhibitor, 5-10 mg twice daily. Sequencing used cDNA as its template, made by extracting RNA and reverse transcribing it. The repertoire was sequenced with immunoSEQ multiplex PCR; TCRdb's copy has only in-frame clones and lacks some. The sample lists a few hundred thousand clones, 35% to 40% occurring once. The source was CD4+ T cells sorted from blood, collected at approximately week 30, from a patient treated with tofacitinib. These receptors came from a human donor with alopecia areata.

The CDR3 bases are TGTGCCAGCAGAGTCACGCGGGTAACAGATACGCAGTATTTT. It encodes CASRVTRVTDTQYF. The V gene is TRBV27, the J gene TRBJ2-3, with D perhaps TRBD2 (5 bases). V was trimmed by 6 bases and J by 3 bases, leaving 13 bases between them. CDR1 is MNHEY, CDR2 SMNVEV, per germline (reference sequence). This CDR3 comprises 14 residues.

The genes are TRBV6-1 and TRBJ2-1; 7 nucleotides align to TRBD1. V shed 7 bases, J shed 2 bases, and the junction held 8 bases outside the gene matches. This CDR3 has 15 amino acids. Germline V lookup: CDR1 MNHNS, CDR2 SASEGT. DNA of the CDR3: TGTGCCAGCACCGGGATACAGGGGACCTACAATGAGCAGTTCTTC. This gives the protein CASTGIQGTYNEQFF.

The gene calls are TRBV7-7 and TRBJ2-3; 7 nucleotides agree with TRBD2. Germline CDR1 SSHAT, CDR2 FNYEAQ (reference sequence). This CDR3 is built from 14 residues. The junction had 2 bases not matched to a gene; V was cut back by 1 base and J by 4 bases. CDR3 sequence (DNA): TGTGCCAGCAGCTTAGGACTAGCATCAGATACGCAGTATTTT. This translates into CASSLGLASDTQYF.

The rearrangement uses TRBV10-3 and TRBJ2-3; 12 nucleotides align to TRBD2. Germline CDR1 reads ENHRY; CDR2 reads SYGVKD. The CDR3 length is 12 residues. J gave up 6 bases and V 8 bases, and 0 bases lay outside the gene matches. The CDR3 here is CAIGLAGDTQYF. Here the CDR3 DNA reads TGTGCCATCGGACTAGCGGGGGATACGCAGTATTTT.

As concerns this clone: Additional DNA sequences in this sample encode the identical CDR3. The chain joins TRBV7-9 to TRBJ1-1; 8 nucleotides agree with TRBD1. The CDR3 covers 13 residues. V lost 3 bases, J lost 3 bases, and 0 bases stayed unmatched. Germline loops: CDR1 SEHNR, CDR2 FQNEAQ (reference sequence). The CDR3, as DNA: TGTGCCAGCAGCTTGGACAGGGACACTGAAGCTTTCTTT. Translated, it gives CASSLDRDTEAFF.

This clone turned up a few times. The CDR3 region is CASAERTGDNQPQHF. CDR3 sequence (DNA): TGTGCCAGTGCTGAAAGGACAGGGGACAATCAGCCCCAGCATTTT. The genes are TRBV19 and TRBJ1-5; TRBD1 agrees at 9 bases. CDR3 length: 15 amino acids. With V trimmed by 8 bases and J by 3 bases, 8 bases remained unmatched. Germline values: CDR1 LNHDA, CDR2 SQIVND (reference sequence).

This clone was observed a handful of times. The chain has TRBV28 and TRBJ1-2, with a possible D match to TRBD1 (6 bases). Germline V gene sequence: CDR1 MDHEN, CDR2 SYDVKM. Trimming took off 3 bases at V and 3 bases at J, with 14 bases between the two ends. This CDR3 is 15 amino acids long. CDR3 sequence (DNA): TGTGCCAGCAGTTTGGGGGCCCTCGGTGACTATGGCTACACCTTC. Translating gives CASSLGALGDYGYTF.

The chain uses TRBV13 and TRBJ2-1; D is ambiguous. CDR1 and CDR2 (germline): PRHDT, FYEKMQ (reference sequence). V shed 3 bases and J shed 7 bases, with 7 bases lying between them. The CDR3 length is 12 residues. CDR3 in DNA: TGTGCCAGCAGCTTTGCGAGAAATGAGCAGTTCTTC. Residues: CASSFARNEQFF.

The chain employs TRBV5-1 and TRBJ1-1; tentative D call: TRBD1 (5 bases). Trimming shortened V by 2 bases and J by 2 bases, and 7 bases separated the two germline ends. This CDR3 spans 13 amino acids. Germline values: CDR1 SGHRS, CDR2 YFSETQ. The CDR3 loop is CASSFGQNTEAFF. CDR3 nucleotides: TGCGCCAGCAGCTTTGGACAAAACACTGAAGCTTTCTTT.